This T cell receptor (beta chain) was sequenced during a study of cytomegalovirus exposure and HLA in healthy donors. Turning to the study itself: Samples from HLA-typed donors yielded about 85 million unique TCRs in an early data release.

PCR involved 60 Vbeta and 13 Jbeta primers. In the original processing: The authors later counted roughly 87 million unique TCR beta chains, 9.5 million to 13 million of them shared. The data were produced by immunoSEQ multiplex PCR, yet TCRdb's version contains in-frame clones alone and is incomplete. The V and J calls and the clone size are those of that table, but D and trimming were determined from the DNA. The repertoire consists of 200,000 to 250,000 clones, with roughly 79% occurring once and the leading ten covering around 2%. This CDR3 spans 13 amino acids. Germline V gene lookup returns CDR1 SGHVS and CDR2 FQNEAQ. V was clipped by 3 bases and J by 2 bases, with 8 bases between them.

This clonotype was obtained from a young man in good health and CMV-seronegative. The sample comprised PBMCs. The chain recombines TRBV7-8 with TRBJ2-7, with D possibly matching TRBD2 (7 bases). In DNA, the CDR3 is TGTGCCAGCAGCTTGGGGGGGCCCTACGAGCAGTACTTC. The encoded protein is CASSLGGPYEQYF.